Shown below are 27 T cell receptor beta chains from a single sample sequenced in a study of PD-1 blockade in classical Hodgkin lymphoma. Each patient experienced a relapse that followed autologous stem cell transplantation, and brentuximab vedotin exposure varied. Generated by immunoSEQ multiplex PCR, the TCRdb table keeps only in-frame clones and is missing some. The table has some 93,000 clones, roughly nine tenths seen once. Here the sequenced sample was peripheral blood mononuclear cells (PBMCs), taken before the second cycle of nivolumab. The receptors originated from a human donor with classical Hodgkin lymphoma.

This clone was observed a handful of times. The chain combines TRBV10-3 with TRBJ1-1, with D unresolved. This CDR3 spans 11 amino acids. V lost 3 bases, J lost 5 bases, and 4 bases lay in between. Germline V gives CDR1 ENHRY, CDR2 SYGVKD. CDR3 DNA sequence: TGTGCCATCAGTGAAGGGACTGAAGCTTTCTTT. Protein product: CAISEGTEAFF.

J is TRBJ2-4 and V is TRBV16; D not resolved. CDR3 length: 14 amino acids. Germline lookup yields CDR1 KGHSY and CDR2 FQNENV. V was trimmed by 0 bases and J by 8 bases, leaving 11 bases between them. The CDR3 loop is CASSQSPGVDIQYF. The CDR3 DNA reads TGTGCCAGCAGCCAATCTCCTGGTGTAGACATTCAGTACTTC.

The chain is built from TRBV7-2 and TRBJ2-7; 7 nucleotides line up with TRBD1. Germline-derived CDR1 and CDR2 are SGHTA and FQGNSA. CDR3 length: 14 residues. Losses at the gene ends were 1 base for V and 4 bases for J; bases not matched to a gene: 4. The DNA for the CDR3 is TGTGCCAGCAGCTTAGACACAGGGGATTACGAGCAGTACTTC. It yields the protein CASSLDTGDYEQYF.

The rearrangement joins TRBV7-9 to TRBJ1-5; 9 nucleotides match TRBD1. CDR1 SEHNR and CDR2 FQNEAQ come from the germline V gene (reference sequence). The CDR3 has 15 amino acids. V dropped 1 base and J dropped 7; count of bases not matched to a gene: 5. CDR3 DNA: TGTGCCAGCAGCTTAGAAGGGACAGGGAACCAGCCCCAGCATTTT. Its translation is CASSLEGTGNQPQHF.

CDR3 DNA sequence: TGTGCCAGCAGTTCAGGGGCGAGGGGTCTAGCGGGGTCGCAGTATTTT. It codes for CASSSGARGLAGSQYF. This chain joins TRBV6-5 and TRBJ2-3; TRBD2 aligns across 9 bases. This CDR3 has 16 amino acids. The germline V gene has CDR1 MNHEY and CDR2 SVGAGI. V lost 4 bases, J lost 10 bases, and 15 bases stayed unmatched.

The chain couples TRBV29-1 to TRBJ2-2; no reliable D call. This CDR3 is 14 amino acids long. With 5 bases removed from V and 0 bases from J, the gap between germline ends came to 10 bases. From germline, CDR1 is SQVTM and CDR2 ANQGSEA. For the CDR3, the DNA is TGCAGCGTTCAAGGCCGAACGAACACCGGGGAGCTGTTTTTT. This translates into CSVQGRTNTGELFF.

The chain uses TRBV11-2 and TRBJ2-4; possible D gene TRBD2, 6 bases. Trimming pared 1 base from V and 1 base from J, leaving 11 bases between. The CDR3 covers 16 residues. Germline V gene lookup returns CDR1 SGHAT and CDR2 FQNNGV. This CDR3 is CASSLVEGLAKNIQYF. The CDR3, as DNA: TGTGCCAGCAGCTTAGTGGAGGGGTTGGCCAAAAACATTCAGTACTTC.

The chain recombines TRBV5-1 with TRBJ2-3; 8 nucleotides line up with TRBD2. CDR1 and CDR2 from the germline V gene are SGHRS and YFSETQ. The CDR3 covers 15 residues. V lost 0 bases, J lost 3 bases, and 3 bases stayed unmatched. CDR3: CASSLGTSQTDTQYF. CDR3 nucleotide sequence: TGCGCCAGCAGCTTGGGGACTAGCCAGACAGATACGCAGTATTTT.

This chain uses TRBV19 with TRBJ1-5, with D maybe TRBD1 (5 bases). The length of the CDR3 is 15 residues. The germline CDR1 and CDR2 sequences are LNHDA and SQIVND (reference sequence). V was clipped by 4 bases and J by 7 bases, with 17 bases between them. CDR3 in DNA: TGTGCCAGTAGTACAACAGGCAACGGCGGGCAGCCCCAGCATTTT. Amino acids: CASSTTGNGGQPQHF.

In its sample, this clone was seen a few times. This chain links TRBV6-6 with TRBJ2-7; 8 positions match TRBD1. V lost 2 bases and J lost 2; bases outside the gene matches: 8. The CDR3 loop spans 16 amino acids. Germline values: CDR1 MNHNY, CDR2 SVGAGI (reference sequence). The CDR3 DNA follows: TGTGCCAGCAGTTACCAGGACAGGGAAACGACCTACGAGCAGTACTTC. Amino acid sequence: CASSYQDRETTYEQYF.

The chain carries TRBV5-1 and TRBJ2-5; TRBD1 matches at 7 bases. The CDR3 contains 15 residues. The V and J ends lost 0 bases and 2 bases, in that order; junction bases with no gene match: 4. Looked up from germline, CDR1 is SGHRS and CDR2 is YFSETQ. CDR3 sequence: CASSLVGQRQETQYF. The CDR3 bases are TGCGCCAGCAGCTTGGTGGGACAGCGACAAGAGACCCAGTACTTC.

The V and J genes are TRBV28 and TRBJ2-1; D is ambiguous. The length of the CDR3 is 16 residues. Trimming took 7 bases from V and 4 from J, leaving 20 bases between them. CDR1 and CDR2 (germline): MDHEN, SYDVKM. CDR3 residues: CASNSFGNSQYNEQFF. For the CDR3, the DNA is TGTGCCAGCAATAGTTTTGGGAACTCTCAATACAATGAGCAGTTCTTC. The complete variable domain, with remaining parts taken from reference TRBV28 and TRBJ2-1, reads DVKVTQSSRYLVKRTGEKVFLECVQDMDHENMFWYRQDPGLGLRLIYFSYDVKMKEKGDIPEGYSVSREKKERFSLILESASTNQTSMYLCASNSFGNSQYNEQFFGPGTRLTVL.

The rearrangement uses TRBV15 and TRBJ1-4; 7 bases are shared with TRBD1. V lost 3 bases and J lost 4; bases outside the gene matches: 8. The length of the CDR3 is 16 residues. Germline-derived CDR1 and CDR2 are LNHNV and YYDKDF (reference sequence). The CDR3 loop is CATSRAQGQLNEKLFF. CDR3 nucleotide sequence: TGTGCCACCAGCAGGGCCCAGGGACAGCTTAATGAAAAACTGTTTTTT.

This sequence joins TRBV28 and TRBJ2-3; TRBD2 agrees at 8 bases. This CDR3 has 20 residues. Germline V gene data show CDR1 as MDHEN and CDR2 as SYDVKM. Trimming removed 6 bases from V and 0 bases from J; junction bases left unmatched: 20. The CDR3 DNA reads TGTGCCAGCAGCCCCCGAGTCTTACGGGAGGGGAACTCCAGCACAGATACGCAGTATTTT. Amino acids: CASSPRVLREGNSSTDTQYF.

This chain joins TRBV2 and TRBJ2-7; D unclear. This CDR3 has 14 amino acids. Trimming pared 8 bases from V and 0 bases from J, leaving 14 bases between. CDR1 and CDR2 from the germline V gene are SNHLY and FYNNEI. The DNA for the CDR3 is TGTGCCAGCGGACCCCGGACGGTCTCCTACGAGCAGTACTTC. This gives the protein CASGPRTVSYEQYF.

The rearrangement joins TRBV4-1 to TRBJ2-1; 11 bases map to TRBD2. This CDR3 region has 18 residues. CDR1 is MGHRA, CDR2 YSYEKL, per germline. With 1 base clipped from V and 3 bases from J, the junction kept 8 bases outside the gene matches. The CDR3 sequence is CASSQAPGTSGYYNEQFF. The DNA for the CDR3 is TGCGCCAGCAGCCAAGCGCCCGGGACTAGCGGATACTACAATGAGCAGTTCTTC.

For the CDR3, the DNA is TGTGCCGGCTTACCCGGGACTCCACCAGATACGCAGTATTTT. Protein: CAGLPGTPPDTQYF. This sequence joins TRBV2 and TRBJ2-3; D possibly corresponds to TRBD2 (6 bases). Trimming left V 11 bases short and J 4 bases short, with 19 bases between. The V gene's germline CDR1 is SNHLY and CDR2 FYNNEI. The CDR3 is made up of 14 amino acids. Variable domain in full (rest from reference TRBV2 and TRBJ2-3): EPEVTQTPSHQVTQMGQEVILRCVPISNHLYFYWYRQILGQKVEFLVSFYNNEISEKSEIFDDQFSVERPDGSNFTLKIRSTKLEDSAMYFCAGLPGTPPDTQYFGPGTRLTVL.

The chain has TRBV28 and TRBJ2-3; 9 nucleotides agree with TRBD1. This CDR3 region has 14 residues. J was trimmed by 4 bases and V by 10 bases; bases with no gene match: 9. Germline CDR1 is MDHEN and CDR2 is SYDVKM. This CDR3 reads CATATGGESDTQYF. CDR3 bases: TGTGCCACAGCCACAGGGGGCGAATCAGATACGCAGTATTTT.

The chain recombines TRBV9 with TRBJ2-1, with 7 bases matching TRBD2. V shed 5 bases and J 8 bases; nucleotides not matched to a gene: 16. Germline V gene data show CDR1 as SGDLS and CDR2 as YYNGEE. The CDR3 extends over 16 amino acids. The CDR3: CASRGGVRGTFDEQFF. The CDR3 DNA sequence: TGTGCCAGCAGGGGAGGGGTCCGCGGGACCTTCGATGAGCAGTTCTTC.

The V call is TRBV28, the J call TRBJ2-7; D gene uncertain. The ends were cut back, 4 bases at V and 5 bases at J, with 6 bases in the middle. The CDR3 consists of 11 residues. Germline assignment: CDR1 MDHEN and CDR2 SYDVKM. The CDR3: CASSYLDEQYF. The CDR3 DNA is TGTGCCAGCAGTTATCTTGACGAGCAGTACTTC. Supplemented by reference TRBV28 and TRBJ2-7, the full variable domain reads DVKVTQSSRYLVKRTGEKVFLECVQDMDHENMFWYRQDPGLGLRLIYFSYDVKMKEKGDIPEGYSVSREKKERFSLILESASTNQTSMYLCASSYLDEQYFGPGTRLTVT.

This sequence joins TRBV4-2 and TRBJ1-3; the match to TRBD1 covers 7 bases. This CDR3 has 15 residues. The V segment lost 1 base and the J segment 3 bases; nucleotides outside the gene matches: 3. Germline loops: CDR1 LGHNA, CDR2 YNFKEQ. CDR3 nucleotides: TGTGCCAGCAGCCAAGGGGACAGAGATGGAAACACCATATATTTT. Translating it yields CASSQGDRDGNTIYF.

This clone has only one observation. The J gene is TRBJ2-1, the V gene TRBV28; 7 bases map to TRBD2. This CDR3 is built from 16 residues. The germline V gene has CDR1 MDHEN and CDR2 SYDVKM. After removal of 5 bases from V and 0 bases from J, the junction contained 7 bases not matched to a gene. This chain's CDR3 is CASSPTGGSSYNEQFF. The DNA for the CDR3 is TGTGCCAGCAGTCCGACGGGCGGGAGCTCCTACAATGAGCAGTTCTTC.

V and J are TRBV10-3 and TRBJ2-7; D may be TRBD1 (6 bases). The V end lost 6 bases, the J end lost 2 bases, and 11 bases lay between the germline ends. Germline CDR1 ENHRY, CDR2 SYGVKD. The CDR3 sequence is 13 residues long. The CDR3 sequence is CAIRSDSPYEQYF. The CDR3 bases are TGTGCCATCAGGTCGGACAGCCCCTACGAGCAGTACTTC.

This chain joins TRBV18 and TRBJ2-3; 10 positions agree with TRBD2. From germline, CDR1 is KGHSH and CDR2 LQKENI. The CDR3 is 17 residues long. V shed 3 bases and J 2 bases; nucleotides not matched to a gene: 8. CDR3 coding DNA: TGTGCCAGCTCACCTCTAGCGGGAGCGGTTACCACAGATACGCAGTATTTT. This encodes CASSPLAGAVTTDTQYF.

The DNA of the CDR3 is TGTGCCAGCAGTGGACTAGCGGGGGGGCGCAATGAGCAGTTCTTC. It yields the protein CASSGLAGGRNEQFF. The chain is built from TRBV25-1 and TRBJ2-1; TRBD2 matches at 14 bases. V shed 4 bases and J 6 bases; nucleotides not matched to a gene: 2. The CDR3 covers 15 residues. Germline-derived CDR1 and CDR2 are MGHDK and SYGVNS.

The rearrangement joins TRBV4-2 to TRBJ2-3; 10 nucleotides match TRBD2. This CDR3 comprises 16 residues. The V gene end was trimmed by 4 bases and the J gene end by 7 bases; junction bases not matched to a gene: 11. Germline V CDR1 and CDR2: LGHNA, YNFKEQ. CDR3 in DNA: TGTGCCAGCAGCCCTTCCCCAAGCGGGGGGGGGAATACGCAGTATTTT. It yields the protein CASSPSPSGGGNTQYF.

CDR3 bases: TGTGCCAGCAGTGAACAGGGGGCAAGCACAGATACGCAGTATTTT. It specifies CASSEQGASTDTQYF. The chain is built from TRBV2 and TRBJ2-3; 8 nucleotides match TRBD1. V lost 2 bases, J lost 0 bases, and 1 base stayed unmatched. The CDR3 has 15 amino acids. Germline V gene lookup returns CDR1 SNHLY and CDR2 FYNNEI.